A single sample is the source of the 7 T cell receptor beta chains below, sequenced in a study of response to subunit inactivated influenza vaccine (dated by TCRdb to about 2018). Libraries were built with RT-PCR. TCRdb names Illumina HiSeq 2500 as the instrument used. The raw public reads went through TCRdb reprocessing: fastp at Q25, MiXCR clone calling, in-frame beta chains kept. One record per CDR3 amino acid sequence lists the most common genes and DNA. The sample yields 400,000 to 650,000 distinct CDR3 sequences; about 7.2% were counted once. The biggest ten clones account for about 12% of the sample. This material consisted of PBMCs from blood, taken around 2 years after vaccination. The receptors originated from a man aged 50 to 69 who received an inactivated influenza vaccine. Donor details come from another sample of the same person, matched by shared clones.

Many counts were recorded for this clonotype. The V call is TRBV29-1, the J call TRBJ2-1; 11 positions agree with TRBD2. V lost 6 bases, J lost 8 bases, and 3 bases stayed unmatched. Germline CDR1 reads SQVTM; CDR2 reads ANQGSEA. The CDR3 is 12 residues long. This CDR3 is CSVTSGSHEQFF. In DNA form, the CDR3 reads TGCAGCGTAACTAGCGGGAGTCATGAGCAGTTCTTC.

Of note for this clonotype: A read error may explain this, as a much larger clone is one base away. V is TRBV6-2 or TRBV6-3 and J is TRBJ2-1; D is undetermined. Per the germline V gene, CDR1 is MNHEY and CDR2 is SVGEGT. The CDR3 runs to 14 residues. V was pared by 0 bases and J by 4 bases, with 7 bases between. As DNA, the CDR3 is TGTGCCAGCAGTTACTCGAACAGTTACAATGAGCAGTTCTTC. Its translation is CASSYSNSYNEQFF.

This clonotype was counted many times. J is TRBJ2-3 and V is TRBV5-1, with no clear D. Trimming removed 0 bases at V and 2 bases at J, with 10 bases between. This CDR3 is built from 15 residues. The germline V gene encodes CDR1 SGHRS and CDR2 YFSETQ. The CDR3, as DNA: TGCGCCAGCAGCTTGGGGCAGAAGTACACAGATACGCAGTATTTT. Translation gives CASSLGQKYTDTQYF.

In its sample, this clonotype was seen many times. The rearrangement joins TRBV28 to TRBJ2-5, with TRBD1 matching over 8 bases. CDR1 and CDR2 (germline): MDHEN, SYDVKM. The CDR3 covers 15 residues. The V and J ends lost 7 bases and 4 bases, in that order; junction bases with no gene match: 11. DNA for the CDR3: TGTGCCAGCACCTGGACAGGGCTTTTTGGAGAGACCCAGTACTTC. This gives the protein CASTWTGLFGETQYF.

This chain links TRBV11-2 with TRBJ2-7; weak D call: TRBD2 (5 bases). Trimming took 8 bases from V and 2 from J, leaving 10 bases between them. The CDR3 is 12 residues long. Germline CDR1 and CDR2: SGHAT and FQNNGV. The CDR3 DNA follows: TGTGCCAGCGGCCACGGGGCCTACGAGCAGTACTTC. This translates into CASGHGAYEQYF. Full variable domain (rest looked up from reference TRBV11-2 and TRBJ2-7): EAGVAQSPRYKIIEKRQSVAFWCNPISGHATLYWYQQILGQGPKLLIQFQNNGVVDDSQLPKDRFSAERLKGVDSTLKIQPAKLEDSAVYLCASGHGAYEQYFGPGTRLTVT.

The chain uses TRBV5-1 and TRBJ1-1, with D perhaps TRBD1 (6 bases). Germline V gene sequence: CDR1 SGHRS, CDR2 YFSETQ. The germline V and J ends were trimmed by 1 base and 6 bases, with 13 bases remaining between them. The CDR3 is made up of 14 amino acids. This CDR3 is CASSLWIGTSEAFF. The CDR3 DNA reads TGCGCCAGCAGCTTGTGGATTGGGACATCTGAAGCTTTCTTT.

This clonotype was counted between two and nine times. This chain joins TRBV14 and TRBJ2-7, with unresolved D. In germline, CDR1 is SGHDN, CDR2 FVKESK. The germline V and J ends were trimmed by 6 bases and 7 bases, with 13 bases remaining between them. The CDR3 has 12 amino acids. CDR3 DNA: TGTGCCAGCAGGCGGACGGCCGGGGAGCAGTACTTC. This encodes CASRRTAGEQYF.